This is a list of T cell receptor beta chains from one sample in a study of OX40 agonist ivuxolimab in advanced cancers. Clones were sequenced by immunoSEQ multiplex PCR, and TCRdb holds only the in-frame ones, with some missing. Of tens of thousands of clones in the sample, about 88% are singletons; the top ten hold 0.95% to 1.4%. The starting material was CD4+ or CD8+ T cells sorted from blood, obtained in a trial of the OX40 agonist ivuxolimab. The receptors derive from an adult with an advanced solid tumor such as melanoma, head and neck, liver or kidney cancer. The CDR3 runs from the conserved cysteine through the conserved F or W. Fields, in order: clone size, V gene, D gene, J gene, CDR3 protein, CDR3 DNA. D genes are given only for firm matches. For some rows the clone size is stated as once, few or many, or as a class when expanded; others skip it.

>once|TRBV4-3|TRBD1|TRBJ2-7
CASSQDTRTGLREQYF
TGCGCCAGCAGCCAAGATACGCGGACAGGGTTGCGCGAGCAGTACTTC
>.|TRBV6-5|.|TRBJ2-7
CASTNTNPYEQYF
TGTGCCAGCACCAACACGAACCCCTACGAGCAGTACTTC
>.|TRBV28|TRBD2|TRBJ2-1
CASTSRGSGRGSYNEQFF
TGTGCCAGCACTTCCCGGGGTAGCGGGAGAGGGTCCTACAATGAGCAGTTCTTC
>.|TRBV29-1|.|TRBJ1-1
CSVRILTEAFF
TGCAGCGTGAGGATCCTCACTGAAGCTTTCTTT
>.|TRBV18|TRBD1|TRBJ1-2
CASSPGTGFGYTF
TGTGCCAGCTCACCCGGGACAGGGTTTGGCTACACCTTC
>.|TRBV6-5|TRBD2|TRBJ2-5
CASSAGGPAETQYF
TGTGCCAGCTCCGCGGGAGGGCCTGCAGAGACCCAGTACTTC
>.|TRBV6-1|.|TRBJ2-1
CASRVVANEQFF
TGTGCCAGCAGAGTAGTAGCCAATGAGCAGTTCTTC
>.|TRBV30|TRBD1|TRBJ1-1
CAWTGGGTEAFF
TGTGCCTGGACAGGGGGAGGGACTGAAGCTTTCTTT
>.|TRBV30|.|TRBJ2-2
CAWSVQATGELFF
TGTGCCTGGAGTGTACAGGCAACCGGGGAGCTGTTTTTT
>.|TRBV28|TRBD1|TRBJ1-5
CASSPRTGQSNQPQHF
TGTGCCAGCAGTCCTAGGACAGGGCAAAGCAATCAGCCCCAGCATTTT
>.|TRBV30|TRBD1|TRBJ1-5
CAWRGQGAQPQHF
TGTGCCTGGAGGGGACAGGGGGCTCAGCCCCAGCATTTT
>.|TRBV7-2|TRBD1|TRBJ1-4
CASSLDRGREKLFF
TGTGCCAGCAGCCTCGACAGGGGACGGGAAAAACTGTTTTTT
>.|TRBV2|.|TRBJ1-1
CASSAQVMNTEAFF
TGTGCCAGCAGTGCTCAGGTTATGAACACTGAAGCTTTCTTT
>.|TRBV28|TRBD1|TRBJ1-3
CASSMTGTSLENTIYF
TGTGCCAGCAGTATGACAGGGACCTCTCTGGAAAACACCATATATTTT
>.|TRBV29-1|.|TRBJ2-7
CSVEVQLYEQYF
TGCAGCGTTGAAGTTCAGCTCTACGAGCAGTACTTC
>.|TRBV5-1|.|TRBJ1-2
CASSTGQPGNYGYTF
TGCGCCAGCAGCACTGGACAGCCTGGGAACTATGGCTACACCTTC
>.|TRBV6-5|.|TRBJ2-7
CASRPIQGLNEQYF
TGTGCCAGCAGACCGATACAGGGTCTTAATGAGCAGTACTTC
>.|TRBV28|.|TRBJ1-3
CASSSRATGNTIYF
TGTGCCAGCAGTTCACGTGCTACTGGAAACACCATATATTTT
>.|TRBV19|TRBD1|TRBJ2-7
CASSIPWKGQGYEQYF
TGTGCCAGTAGTATACCCTGGAAAGGACAGGGTTACGAGCAGTACTTC
>.|TRBV28|.|TRBJ2-1
CASKGSSYNEQFF
TGTGCCTCTAAGGGGAGTTCCTACAATGAGCAGTTCTTC
>.|TRBV6-5|TRBD1|TRBJ1-2
CASRSLQGVTF
TGTGCCAGCAGGTCCCTACAGGGGGTGACCTTC
>.|TRBV19|TRBD1|TRBJ2-1
CASSPPGTVNEQFF
TGTGCCAGTAGTCCGCCCGGGACAGTAAATGAGCAGTTCTTC
>.|TRBV7-9|.|TRBJ2-5
CASSLGDQETQYF
TGTGCCAGCAGCTTGGGGGACCAAGAGACCCAGTACTTC
>.|TRBV28|TRBD1|TRBJ1-1
CASADREGAGAFF
TGTGCCAGCGCCGACAGGGAAGGGGCGGGAGCTTTCTTT
>.|TRBV5-5|.|TRBJ1-1
CASSLDLGTEAFF
TGTGCCAGCAGCTTGGACCTGGGCACTGAAGCTTTCTTT
>.|TRBV28|.|TRBJ2-3
CASSLGNGPSQYF
TGTGCCAGCAGTTTAGGTAACGGACCTTCACAGTATTTT
>.|TRBV7-2|.|TRBJ2-7
CASRQGTTTYEQYF
TGTGCCAGCCGCCAGGGGACAACGACCTACGAGCAGTACTTC
>.|TRBV11-2|.|TRBJ2-7
CASSQTSYYEQYF
TGTGCCAGCAGCCAAACATCCTACTACGAGCAGTACTTC
>once|TRBV6-5|.|TRBJ1-4
CASKGVSEKLFF
TGTGCCAGCAAGGGGGTATCTGAAAAACTGTTTTTT
>.|TRBV7-8|.|TRBJ1-1
CASSLFQLNTEAFF
TGTGCCAGCAGCTTATTCCAGTTGAACACTGAAGCTTTCTTT
>.|TRBV5-1|.|TRBJ2-7
CASSLATDLYEQYF
TGCGCCAGCAGCTTAGCCACGGACCTCTACGAGCAGTACTTC
>.|TRBV11-3|.|TRBJ1-1
CASSFGGRTEAFF
TGTGCCAGCAGCTTCGGGGGCCGTACTGAAGCTTTCTTT
>once|TRBV30|.|TRBJ2-2
CALERGRETGELFF
TGTGCTCTCGAACGGGGCCGCGAGACCGGGGAGCTGTTTTTT
>few|TRBV19|.|TRBJ2-3
CASGRQSTDTQYF
TGTGCCAGTGGGAGACAGAGCACAGATACGCAGTATTTT
>.|TRBV9|TRBD2|TRBJ2-7
CASSSGSDEDYEQYF
TGTGCCAGCAGTAGCGGGTCCGACGAAGACTACGAGCAGTACTTC
>.|TRBV4-3|.|TRBJ2-7
CASSQDKGLEQYF
TGCGCCAGCAGCCAAGATAAGGGGCTCGAGCAGTACTTC
>.|TRBV4-3|.|TRBJ1-6
CASSQERRSDSPLHF
TGCGCCAGCAGCCAAGAGAGACGTTCAGATTCACCCCTCCACTTT
>once|TRBV18|TRBD1|TRBJ1-6
CASSARDRNSPLHF
TGTGCCAGCTCAGCCCGGGACAGAAATTCACCCCTCCACTTT
>.|TRBV18|.|TRBJ2-5
CASSPLSDTQETQYF
TGTGCCAGCTCACCCCTTTCGGACACCCAAGAGACCCAGTACTTC
>.|TRBV5-4|.|TRBJ1-2
CASSRPGSDGYTF
TGTGCCAGCAGCCGACCAGGGTCGGATGGCTACACCTTC